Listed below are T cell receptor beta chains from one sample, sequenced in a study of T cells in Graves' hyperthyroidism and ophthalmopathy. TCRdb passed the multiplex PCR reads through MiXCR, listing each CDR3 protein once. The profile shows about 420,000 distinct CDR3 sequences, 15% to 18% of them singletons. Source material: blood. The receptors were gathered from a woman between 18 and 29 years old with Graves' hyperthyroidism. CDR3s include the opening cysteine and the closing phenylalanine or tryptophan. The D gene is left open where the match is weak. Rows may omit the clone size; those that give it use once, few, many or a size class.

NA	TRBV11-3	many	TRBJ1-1	TGTGCCAGCAGCTTAACTACACAGGGATACACTGAAGCTTTCTTT	CASSLTTQGYTEAFF
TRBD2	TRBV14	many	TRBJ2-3	TGTGCCAGCAGCCAAGAAGCTGGGGGACTAGCGGGAGGGCCGTCTGATACGCAGTATTTT	CASSQEAGGLAGGPSDTQYF
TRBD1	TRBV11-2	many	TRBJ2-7	TGTGCCAGCAGCCGACAGGGGACATACTCCTACGAGCAGTACTTC	CASSRQGTYSYEQYF
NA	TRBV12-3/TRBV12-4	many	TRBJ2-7	TGTGCCAGCAGTCGCGGGACTCCTGAGCAGTACTTC	CASSRGTPEQYF
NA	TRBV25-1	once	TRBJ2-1	TGTGCCAGCAGTGAAAGTTTACCATCTAGGTGGAATGAGCAGTTCTTC	CASSESLPSRWNEQFF
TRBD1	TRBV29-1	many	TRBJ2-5	TGCAGCGTTGAGACAGGGGGCGAAGAGACCCAGTACTTC	CSVETGGEETQYF
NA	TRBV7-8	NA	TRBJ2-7	TGTGCCAGCAGCCCAAGGGCGGCCAGCTACGAGCAGTACTTC	CASSPRAASYEQYF
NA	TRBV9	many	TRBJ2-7	TGTGCCAGCAGCGTAGGGGACCGGTTGTATGGCCACGAGCAGTACTTC	CASSVGDRLYGHEQYF
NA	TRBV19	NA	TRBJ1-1	TGTGCCAGTAGTGAGACAATTCCCACTGAAGCTTTCTTT	CASSETIPTEAFF
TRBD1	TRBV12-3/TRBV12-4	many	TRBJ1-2	TGTGCCAGCAGTCCGACAGGGTACTATGGCTACACCTTC	CASSPTGYYGYTF
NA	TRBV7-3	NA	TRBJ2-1	NA	CASSWGRGNEQLF
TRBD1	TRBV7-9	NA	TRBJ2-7	TGTGCCAGCAGCGACCGATTGCAGACAGGGAACGAGCAGTACTTC	CASSDRLQTGNEQYF
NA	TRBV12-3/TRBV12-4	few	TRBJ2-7	TGTGCCAGCAGAAGGGGGACTGTAACTTTCGAGCAGTACTTC	CASRRGTVTFEQYF
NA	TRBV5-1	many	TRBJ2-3	TGCGCCAGCAGCAGACAGCCTAGCACAGATACGCAGTATTTT	CASSRQPSTDTQYF
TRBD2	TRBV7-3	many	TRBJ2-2	TGTGCCAGCAGAGCCAGGCGGGGGGGCACCGGGGAGCTGTTTTTT	CASRARRGGTGELFF
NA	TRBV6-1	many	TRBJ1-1	TGTGCCAGCAGTGAGGGCAGGGGAGGGACTGAAGCTTTCTTT	CASSEGRGGTEAFF